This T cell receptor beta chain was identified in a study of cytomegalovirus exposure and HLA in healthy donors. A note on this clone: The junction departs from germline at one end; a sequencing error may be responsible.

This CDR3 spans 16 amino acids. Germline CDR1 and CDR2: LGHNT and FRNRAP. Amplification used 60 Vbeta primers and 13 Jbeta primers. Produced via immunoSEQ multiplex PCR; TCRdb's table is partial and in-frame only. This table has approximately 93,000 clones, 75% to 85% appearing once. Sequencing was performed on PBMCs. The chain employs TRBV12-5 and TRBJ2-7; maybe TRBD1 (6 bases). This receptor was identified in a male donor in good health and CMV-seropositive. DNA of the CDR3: TGTGCTAGCGGTTTGGTACAGGGCCAGGGTCTTTACGAGCAGTACTTC. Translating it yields CASGLVQGQGLYEQYF.